The source of this T cell receptor beta chain is a study of blood T cell repertoires in COVID-19. The CDR3 is made up of 15 amino acids. Germline V gene lookup returns CDR1 MGHRA and CDR2 YSYEKL. V lost 3 bases and J lost 0; bases outside the gene matches: 2. Original methodology: Amplifying reference gene primers gave estimates of nucleated cell counts. Profiled with immunoSEQ multiplex PCR; TCRdb holds only in-frame clones, not every one. The V and J calls and the clone size are those of that table, but D and trimming were determined from the DNA. The sample gives approximately 350,000 clones, about 90% of which show up once; around 3% is in the top ten. The age range of participants was about 18 to 90 years, with residence in approximately 25 US areas. Clinical history reported by participants formed the basis on which cohorts were assigned. Donors in Cohort 3 who had recovered were those with two negative PCRs, healthcare professional clearance, or resolution of their symptoms.

Regarding this clone: Other DNA sequences of this sample code for an identical CDR3.

The sequence derives from a woman younger than 45 who had recovered from COVID-19. The chain recombines TRBV4-1 with TRBJ1-2; 9 bases agree with TRBD1. Sequencing used PBMCs or T cells enriched from blood (not recorded which). CDR3 sequence reads: CASSQGQGANYGYTF. The CDR3 nucleotides are TGCGCCAGCAGCCAGGGACAGGGAGCTAACTATGGCTACACCTTC.